The next 30 T cell receptor beta chains were all read from a single sample in a study of cytomegalovirus exposure and HLA in healthy donors. The data were produced by immunoSEQ multiplex PCR, yet TCRdb's version contains in-frame clones alone and is incomplete. The sample carries approximately 190,000 clones, 65% to 90% recorded once. Sample: PBMCs. All receptors come from a woman in her 30s in good health and CMV-seropositive.

The chain carries TRBV6-1 and TRBJ1-3; D unclear. The germline CDR1 and CDR2 sequences are MNHNS and SASEGT. This CDR3 comprises 17 residues. Trimming took off 0 bases at V and 0 bases at J, with 12 bases between the two ends. In nucleotides, the CDR3 is TGTGCCAGCAGTGAAGCGCATGGCGGGAGCTCTGGAAACACCATATATTTT. This sequence encodes CASSEAHGGSSGNTIYF.

The genes are TRBV14 and TRBJ2-7; weak D call: TRBD2 (5 bases). This CDR3 is built from 15 residues. Germline values: CDR1 SGHDN, CDR2 FVKESK. Trimming cost V 4 bases and J 0 bases, with 13 bases left between them. The CDR3 reads CASSRSPDFSYEQYF. The CDR3 DNA follows: TGTGCCAGCAGCCGGAGCCCGGACTTCTCCTACGAGCAGTACTTC.

This chain joins TRBV6-4 and TRBJ1-4; D call uncertain. The V end was cut by 5 bases, the J end by 11 bases, with 3 bases between. This CDR3 is built from 9 residues. CDR1 and CDR2 (germline): MRHNA, SNTAGT. CDR3 sequence: CASSPKLFF. The CDR3, as DNA: TGTGCCAGCAGTCCGAAACTGTTTTTT.

The CDR3 here is CASSNWDTQETQYF. The DNA for the CDR3 is TGTGCCAGTTCAAATTGGGACACCCAAGAGACCCAGTACTTC. The chain joins TRBV6-6 to TRBJ2-5, with D possibly TRBD1 on 6 matching bases. The CDR3 sequence is 14 residues long. Germline V gene sequence: CDR1 MNHNY, CDR2 SVGAGI (reference sequence). V was cut by 9 bases and J by 1 base, with 15 bases left in between.

The J gene is TRBJ2-1, the V gene TRBV4-2; 14 bases match TRBD2. Per germline, CDR1 LGHNA and CDR2 YNFKEQ. The trim removed 2 bases at V and 3 bases at J, leaving 9 bases unmatched. This CDR3 is 19 amino acids long. The CDR3 region is CASSQKTSGRGGRYNEQFF. The CDR3 DNA reads TGTGCCAGCAGCCAAAAGACTAGCGGGAGGGGAGGTCGCTACAATGAGCAGTTCTTC.

Note on this clone: Compared with germline, one end of the junction differs, possibly owing to a read error. The chain is built from TRBV7-2 and TRBJ2-7, with 7 bases that match TRBD1. This CDR3 is 12 amino acids long. CDR1 is SGHTA and CDR2 is FQGNSA in the germline V gene. CDR3 nucleotide sequence: TGTGCCAGCAGCTGGAGACAGGGCGAGGAGTACTTC. It encodes CASSWRQGEEYF.

The genes are TRBV7-8 and TRBJ2-1; 10 positions match TRBD2. V was clipped by 6 bases and J by 6 bases; unmatched bases: 2. This CDR3 has 13 amino acids. Per the germline V gene, CDR1 is SGHVS and CDR2 is FQNEAQ. CDR3: CASSRTSGNEQFF. The CDR3 DNA reads TGTGCCAGCAGTCGGACTAGCGGCAATGAGCAGTTCTTC.

In nucleotides, the CDR3 is TGCAGCGCCGGACAGGGAAGCACTGAAGCTTTCTTT. Translated: CSAGQGSTEAFF. V usage is TRBV29-1 and J usage is TRBJ1-1; 8 bases map to TRBD1. The CDR3 length is 12 residues. V was pared by 7 bases and J by 4 bases, with 5 bases of the junction left unmatched. Germline V CDR1 and CDR2: SQVTM, ANQGSEA.

CDR3 in amino acids: CASRVTGAGANVLTF. CDR3 in DNA: TGTGCCAGCAGAGTTACCGGGGCTGGGGCCAACGTCCTGACTTTC. The V call is TRBV6-6, the J call TRBJ2-6; D may be TRBD2 (5 bases). V dropped 6 bases and J dropped 2 bases, with 11 bases sitting between them. Germline CDR1 reads MNHNY; CDR2 reads SVGAGI (reference sequence). This CDR3 is 15 amino acids long.

This clone was seen more than once but under ten times. The rearrangement joins TRBV2 to TRBJ1-2; no clear D gene. Germline V gene data show CDR1 as SNHLY and CDR2 as FYNNEI. The CDR3 spans 14 residues. Trimming stripped 3 bases from V and 2 bases from J, with 10 bases between. The chain's CDR3 is CASSDVPRNYGYTF. The CDR3 DNA sequence: TGTGCCAGCAGTGATGTCCCGCGGAACTATGGCTACACCTTC.

The chain links TRBV6-5 to TRBJ1-2; D possibly corresponds to TRBD1 (6 bases). CDR1 is MNHEY, CDR2 SVGAGI, per germline. The germline V and J ends were trimmed by 6 bases and 2 bases, with 10 bases remaining between them. This CDR3 contains 13 residues. The CDR3 sequence is CASRDSANYGYTF. CDR3 nucleotide sequence: TGTGCCAGCAGGGACAGTGCCAACTATGGCTACACCTTC.

This clone was detected a few times. This rearrangement joins TRBV27 to TRBJ2-7, with D perhaps matching TRBD1 (6 bases). Germline V gene lookup returns CDR1 MNHEY and CDR2 SMNVEV (reference sequence). This CDR3 contains 15 residues. Trimming removed 0 bases from V and 5 bases from J, with 14 bases in between. DNA for the CDR3: TGTGCCAGCAGTTTATCCCCAGGGGTTGGACACGAGCAGTACTTC. Amino acids: CASSLSPGVGHEQYF.

The chain combines TRBV7-9 with TRBJ2-3, with 9 bases that match TRBD2. Germline CDR1 SEHNR, CDR2 FQNEAQ (reference sequence). V lost 2 bases and J lost 4; bases outside the gene matches: 7. The CDR3 contains 16 residues. The CDR3 DNA sequence: TGTGCCAGCAGCTTAAATAGCGGGAGCATCGCAGATACGCAGTATTTT. As protein: CASSLNSGSIADTQYF.

Written as DNA, the CDR3 is TGTGCCAGCAGCTCACCTGGGACTAGCGGAAACATTCAGTACTTC. It translates to CASSSPGTSGNIQYF. The V call is TRBV7-2, the J call TRBJ2-4; 11 bases are shared with TRBD2. V lost 4 bases to trimming and J lost 6 bases; unmatched junction nucleotides: 5. Germline CDR1 SGHTA, CDR2 FQGNSA. The CDR3 contains 15 residues.

V usage is TRBV5-6 and J usage is TRBJ2-1; possibly TRBD2 for D (6 bases). Trimming pared 4 bases from V and 6 bases from J, leaving 17 bases between. Germline CDR1 reads SGHDT; CDR2 reads YYEEEE. The CDR3 has 15 amino acids. The CDR3: CASSLLRDLGNEQFF. In nucleotides, the CDR3 is TGTGCCAGCAGCCTTCTGCGGGACCTAGGCAATGAGCAGTTCTTC.

This clone has more than one count but fewer than ten. This chain joins TRBV18 and TRBJ1-5, with no clear D. The CDR3 length is 14 residues. Germline V gene lookup returns CDR1 KGHSH and CDR2 LQKENI. Deletions cut 3 bases from V and 1 base from J, with 7 bases between. In nucleotides, the CDR3 is TGTGCCAGCTCACCTCGGGTCAGCAATCAGCCCCAGCATTTT. This gives the protein CASSPRVSNQPQHF.

The table lists this clone with many counts. J is TRBJ1-1 and V is TRBV2; perhaps TRBD1 as D (6 bases). From germline, CDR1 is SNHLY and CDR2 FYNNEI. The CDR3 consists of 16 residues. Trimming stripped 2 bases from V and 1 base from J, with 14 bases between. This CDR3 is CASSETRGFGNTEAFF. For the CDR3, the DNA is TGTGCCAGCAGTGAAACGAGGGGGTTCGGGAACACTGAAGCTTTCTTT.

This sequence joins TRBV6-1 and TRBJ2-1; the match to TRBD2 covers 8 bases. V trimming: 3 bases; J trimming: 3 bases; junction bases outside the gene matches: 1. The CDR3 sequence is 14 residues long. In germline, CDR1 is MNHNS, CDR2 SASEGT. The CDR3 spells CASSETSVYNEQFF. In DNA, the CDR3 is TGTGCCAGCAGTGAGACTAGCGTCTACAATGAGCAGTTCTTC.

J is TRBJ2-3 and V is TRBV29-1; TRBD2 agrees at 15 bases. The CDR3 extends over 16 amino acids. After removal of 7 bases from V and 6 bases from J, the junction contained 11 bases not matched to a gene. CDR1 SQVTM and CDR2 ANQGSEA come from the germline V gene. This chain's CDR3 is CSGGGGTSGRLDTQYF. The CDR3, as DNA: TGCAGCGGAGGTGGAGGGACTAGCGGGAGGTTGGATACGCAGTATTTT.

The CDR3 spells CASSLGTPGAKNIQYF. CDR3 nucleotides: TGTGCCAGCAGCTTGGGGACTCCCGGGGCCAAAAACATTCAGTACTTC. The J gene is TRBJ2-4, the V gene TRBV5-4; D may be TRBD2 (5 bases). The V gene lost 0 bases and the J gene lost 1 base, with 11 bases spanning the gap. The germline V gene encodes CDR1 SGHNT and CDR2 YYREEE (reference sequence). This CDR3 is 16 amino acids long. The variable domain in full, with the rest retrieved from reference TRBV5-4 and TRBJ2-4, is ETGVTQSPTHLIKTRGQQVTLRCSSQSGHNTVSWYQQALGQGPQFIFQYYREEENGRGNFPPRFSGLQFPNYSSELNVNALELDDSALYLCASSLGTPGAKNIQYFGAGTRLSVL.

The rearrangement joins TRBV6-1 to TRBJ1-2; TRBD1 matches 7 bases. Germline V gives CDR1 MNHNS, CDR2 SASEGT. The CDR3 loop spans 13 amino acids. Unmatched junction bases numbered 10, after V lost 7 bases and J lost 8 bases. CDR3 sequence (DNA): TGTGCCAGCACCGTAACAGGGGAAAAGGGCTACACCTTC. This sequence encodes CASTVTGEKGYTF.

CDR3 sequence: CASSLGMRSEQYF. DNA for the CDR3: TGCGCCAGCAGCTTGGGTATGAGGAGCGAGCAGTACTTC. This chain joins TRBV5-1 and TRBJ2-7; D gene uncertain. The CDR3 consists of 13 residues. Germline V gene sequence: CDR1 SGHRS, CDR2 YFSETQ. V lost 0 bases to trimming and J lost 6 bases, with 10 bases between them.

The rearrangement joins TRBV2 to TRBJ1-5; 7 nucleotides agree with TRBD1. Per germline, CDR1 SNHLY and CDR2 FYNNEI. The CDR3 sequence is 15 residues long. V was clipped by 1 base and J by 6 bases; unmatched bases: 6. CDR3 loop: CASSEVITGVQPQHF. The CDR3 region has the DNA TGTGCCAGCAGTGAAGTAATAACAGGGGTTCAGCCCCAGCATTTT.

V usage is TRBV7-2 and J usage is TRBJ1-2; 9 bases agree with TRBD1. This CDR3 spans 14 amino acids. After removal of 1 base from V and 7 bases from J, the junction contained 4 bases not matched to a gene. Germline-derived CDR1 and CDR2 are SGHTA and FQGNSA. CDR3 nucleotides: TGTGCCAGCAGCTTAGATACAGGGGGCGCTGGCTACACCTTC. Residues: CASSLDTGGAGYTF.

In regard to this clone: Other DNA sequences from this sample encode an identical CDR3 as well. This sequence joins TRBV7-9 and TRBJ1-2; perhaps TRBD1 as D (5 bases). This CDR3 has 13 amino acids. Germline values: CDR1 SEHNR, CDR2 FQNEAQ (reference sequence). Trimming shortened V by 2 bases and J by 2 bases, and 6 bases separated the two germline ends. This chain's CDR3 is CASSLQGNYGYTF. Here the CDR3 DNA reads TGTGCCAGCAGCTTACAGGGCAACTATGGCTACACCTTC.

This clone occurred a few times. This chain connects TRBV27 to TRBJ1-5; the D gene is possibly TRBD1 (5 bases). The CDR3 runs 15 residues. Germline CDR1 reads MNHEY; CDR2 reads SMNVEV (reference sequence). V was cut by 3 bases and J by 5 bases, with 14 bases left in between. The CDR3: CASSLGGGEHQPQHF. The CDR3 DNA follows: TGTGCCAGCAGTTTGGGGGGAGGCGAGCATCAGCCCCAGCATTTT.

This clone was detected only a few times. This chain links TRBV11-2 with TRBJ2-1; perhaps TRBD2 as D (6 bases). Germline CDR1 is SGHAT and CDR2 is FQNNGV. Trimming removed 0 bases from V and 1 base from J, with 7 bases in between. CDR3 length equals 15 residues. The CDR3: CASSLDSGSYNEQFF. For the CDR3, the DNA is TGTGCCAGCAGCTTAGATAGCGGATCCTACAATGAGCAGTTCTTC.

The V gene is TRBV6-5, the J gene TRBJ1-1; D ambiguous. The CDR3 is 14 amino acids. CDR1 MNHEY and CDR2 SVGAGI come from the germline V gene. Between the trimmed V and J ends, which lost 6 bases and 3 bases, there was a span of 14 bases. The CDR3 reads CASRVPGLDTEAFF. The DNA for the CDR3 is TGTGCCAGCAGGGTACCTGGGCTCGACACTGAAGCTTTCTTT.

The V call is TRBV7-6, the J call TRBJ2-3; D is perhaps TRBD2 (6 bases). Deletions cut 5 bases from V and 0 bases from J, with 15 bases between. Germline CDR1 SGHVS, CDR2 FNYEAQ. The CDR3 covers 16 residues. The CDR3 sequence: CASSPSVSGSTDTQYF. Here the CDR3 DNA reads TGTGCCAGCAGCCCCTCTGTAAGCGGGAGCACAGATACGCAGTATTTT.

This CDR3 is CASSLFGTGLDYEQYF. The CDR3 DNA follows: TGTGCCAGCAGCTTATTCGGGACAGGATTGGACTACGAGCAGTACTTC. The chain employs TRBV7-9 and TRBJ2-7; 8 nucleotides align to TRBD1. Trimming removed 2 bases from V and 3 bases from J; junction bases left unmatched: 9. CDR1 is SEHNR, CDR2 FQNEAQ, per germline (reference sequence). CDR3 length equals 16 residues.